This is a list of T cell receptor beta chains from one sample in a study of beta chain features in type 1 diabetes. The data were produced by immunoSEQ multiplex PCR, yet TCRdb's version contains in-frame clones alone and is incomplete. The data show around 500,000 clones, with about an eighth seen just once and about 0.045% held by the top ten. Sequenced input: naive CD4+ T cells from blood. The receptor source for this set is a woman under 30 in good health. Each CDR3 is given with its conserved first and last residue. Fields, in order: V gene, clone size, J gene, D gene, CDR3 protein, CDR3 DNA. A D gene is named only where the DNA matches it firmly. Clone sizes are given selectively: once, few, many, or a class where the clone is expanded.

TRBV4-1,.,TRBJ2-3,.,CASSALDSSSTDTQYF,TGCGCCAGCAGCGCTTTGGACAGCTCTAGCACAGATACGCAGTATTTT
TRBV7-3,.,TRBJ2-1,.,CASAVSVGTQFF,TGTGCCAGCGCAGTCAGTGTAGGGACGCAGTTCTTC
TRBV7-8,.,TRBJ2-1,.,CASSLEVPSARNNEQFF,TGTGCCAGCAGCTTAGAGGTCCCTTCAGCCAGAAACAATGAGCAGTTCTTC
TRBV5-1,.,TRBJ1-1,.,CASSDESIGVRNTEAFF,TGCGCCAGCAGCGACGAATCGATTGGCGTTCGGAACACTGAAGCTTTCTTT
TRBV27,few,TRBJ2-3,.,CASSLGGSDTQYF,TGTGCCAGCAGTTTAGGAGGGTCGGATACGCAGTATTTT
TRBV7-9,.,TRBJ1-1,.,CASSLAGTARTFF,TGTGCCAGCAGCTTAGCGGGCACCGCTAGAACTTTCTTT
TRBV29-1,few,TRBJ2-3,.,CSVEGSESTGRDTQYF,TGCAGCGTTGAGGGCAGTGAGAGCACAGGTCGGGATACGCAGTATTTT
TRBV7-9,few,TRBJ2-5,.,CASSLKAEKETQYF,TGTGCCAGCAGCTTAAAGGCAGAGAAAGAGACCCAGTACTTC
TRBV11-2,.,TRBJ2-1,.,CASSFGPEQFF,TGTGCCAGCAGCTTTGGGCCTGAGCAGTTCTTC
TRBV5-1,few,TRBJ2-5,TRBD1,CASSLAGQGETQYF,TGCGCCAGCAGCTTGGCGGGACAGGGAGAGACCCAGTACTTC
TRBV18,.,TRBJ2-1,TRBD2,CASSARTSGGSSSYNEQFF,TGTGCCAGCTCAGCCCGGACTAGCGGGGGGTCAAGCTCCTACAATGAGCAGTTCTTC
TRBV5-1,.,TRBJ2-5,.,CASSLSDTQETQYF,TGCGCCAGCAGCTTATCTGACACGCAAGAGACCCAGTACTTC
TRBV18,few,TRBJ1-2,TRBD1,CASSPDRDNYGYTF,TGTGCCAGCTCACCAGACAGGGATAACTATGGCTACACCTTC
TRBV7-3,.,TRBJ2-5,.,CASSLDPGETQYF,TGTGCCAGCAGCTTAGACCCGGGAGAGACCCAGTACTTC
TRBV2,.,TRBJ2-1,.,CASRNPPGSSYNEQFF,TGTGCCAGCAGAAACCCCCCAGGGAGCTCCTACAATGAGCAGTTCTTC
TRBV5-1,.,TRBJ2-5,TRBD1,CASSLDGTGLETQYF,TGCGCCAGCAGCTTGGACGGGACAGGGCTTGAGACCCAGTACTTC
TRBV18,few,TRBJ2-5,.,CASSTQETQYF,TGTGCCAGCTCAACTCAAGAGACCCAGTACTTC
TRBV2,few,TRBJ2-2,.,CASSTTGSTGELFF,TGTGCCAGCAGTACTACAGGGTCCACCGGGGAGCTGTTTTTT
TRBV18,.,TRBJ2-7,.,CASSPDRYYEQYF,TGTGCCAGCTCACCAGACCGGTACTACGAGCAGTACTTC
TRBV2,few,TRBJ2-5,TRBD2,CASNPGGLETQYF,TGTGCCTCCAACCCGGGGGGGCTCGAGACCCAGTACTTC
TRBV28,few,TRBJ2-1,.,CASSLGGGPYNEQFF,TGTGCCAGCAGTTTAGGTGGGGGGCCCTACAATGAGCAGTTCTTC
TRBV30,few,TRBJ2-2,TRBD1,CAWRKPGTANTGELFF,TGTGCCTGGCGTAAACCCGGGACAGCGAACACCGGGGAGCTGTTTTTT
TRBV18,few,TRBJ2-4,.,CASSPTGENIQYF,TGTGCCAGCTCACCAACTGGGGAAAACATTCAGTACTTC
TRBV7-3,.,TRBJ2-3,TRBD1,CASSSGQGAPDTQYF,TGTGCCAGCAGCTCCGGACAGGGGGCACCGGATACGCAGTATTTT